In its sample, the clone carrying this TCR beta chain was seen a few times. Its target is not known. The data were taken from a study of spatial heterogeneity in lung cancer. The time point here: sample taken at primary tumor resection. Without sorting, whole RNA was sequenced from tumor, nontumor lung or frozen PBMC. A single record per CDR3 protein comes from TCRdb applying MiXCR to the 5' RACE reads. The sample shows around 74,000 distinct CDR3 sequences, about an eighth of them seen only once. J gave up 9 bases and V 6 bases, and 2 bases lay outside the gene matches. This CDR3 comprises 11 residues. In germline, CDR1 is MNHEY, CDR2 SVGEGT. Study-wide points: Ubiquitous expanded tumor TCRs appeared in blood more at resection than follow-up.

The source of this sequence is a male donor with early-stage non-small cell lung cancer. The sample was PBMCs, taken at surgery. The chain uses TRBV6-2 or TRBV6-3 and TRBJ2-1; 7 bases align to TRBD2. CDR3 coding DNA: TGTGCCAGCAGACTAGCGTTTGAGCAGTTCTTC. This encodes CASRLAFEQFF.